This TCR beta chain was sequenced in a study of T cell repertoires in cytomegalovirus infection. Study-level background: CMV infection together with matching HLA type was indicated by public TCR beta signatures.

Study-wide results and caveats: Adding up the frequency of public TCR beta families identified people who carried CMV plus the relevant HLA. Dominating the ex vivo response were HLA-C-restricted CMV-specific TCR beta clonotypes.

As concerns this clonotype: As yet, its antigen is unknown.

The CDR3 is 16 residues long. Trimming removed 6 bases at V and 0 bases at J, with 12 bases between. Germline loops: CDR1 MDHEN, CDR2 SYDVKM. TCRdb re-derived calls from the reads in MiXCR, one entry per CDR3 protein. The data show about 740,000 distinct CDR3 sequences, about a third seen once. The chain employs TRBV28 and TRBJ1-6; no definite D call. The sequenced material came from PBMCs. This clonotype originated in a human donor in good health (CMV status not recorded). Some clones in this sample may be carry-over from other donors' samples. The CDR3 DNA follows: TGTGCCAGCAGCCGATACGGAAGCTCCTATAATTCACCCCTCCACTTT. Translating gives CASSRYGSSYNSPLHF.